The T cell receptor beta chain under discussion was sequenced for a study of CD8+CD57+ T cells in acquired aplastic anemia. As for the study in general: Sorted CD4+ and CD8+ cells yielded DNA averaging around 3.2 ug. Whole-study results and caveats: Patients and controls had CD8+ Simpson's diversity values that were not significantly distinct.

Points on this clonotype: Its specificity is unknown. The junction does not match germline at one end; this may be a read error.

Patients selected for sequencing had displayed CD8+CD57+ cell expansion by flow cytometry. As a group, the patients uniformly had severe acquired aplastic anemia. No therapy was given to patients before blood sampling. It was genomic DNA that served as the template for profiling TCR beta VDJ and CDR3. Each CDR3 protein is one row after TCRdb ran MiXCR on the reads. In the table there are about 270,000 distinct CDR3 sequences, approximately 79% of which are singletons. This CDR3 spans 14 amino acids. Germline values: CDR1 SGHNT, CDR2 YYREEE (reference sequence). This chain links TRBV5-4 with TRBJ2-1; 9 bases line up with TRBD2. This clonotype originated in a human donor with aplastic anemia. Sequenced sample: sorted CD4+, CD8+, or CD8+CD57+ T cells (not recorded which) from PBMCs. CDR3 nucleotides: TGTGCCAGCAGCCTGGGACTAGCTTACAATGGGCAGTTCTTC. Translated, it gives CASSLGLAYNGQFF.